The present T cell receptor beta chain was sequenced within a study of cytomegalovirus exposure and HLA in healthy donors. The V gene's germline CDR1 is WNHNN and CDR2 SYGVQD (reference sequence). Trimming cost V 9 bases and J 13 bases, with 22 bases left between them. CDR3 length: 12 residues. Primers: 60 Vbeta forward and 13 Jbeta reverse. Here immunoSEQ multiplex PCR was the method, and the copy in TCRdb shows in-frame clones only, minus some. Its table records 100,000 to 150,000 clones. This sequence joins TRBV10-1 and TRBJ2-7; TRBD2 might be the D (5 bases). The receptor comes from a young man in good health and CMV-seronegative. Sequencing used PBMCs. The CDR3 DNA follows: TGCGCCAGTTCGGAGGACGGTCGGGGTTATTACTTC. Its protein is CASSEDGRGYYF.